The clone carrying this TCR beta chain has more than one count but fewer than ten. PCR was performed using 60 Vbeta and 13 Jbeta primers. Sequencing used immunoSEQ multiplex PCR; TCRdb keeps in-frame clones, though not all of them. The sample lists under 200,000 clones; roughly four fifths were seen once. The sample is drawn from a study of cytomegalovirus exposure and HLA in healthy donors. The CDR3 loop spans 15 amino acids. Trimming removed 0 bases at V and 5 bases at J, with 13 bases between. Germline V lookup: CDR1 SGHDN, CDR2 FVKESK. This receptor was identified in a girl aged 2-15 years in good health and CMV-seropositive. Sequencing used PBMCs. The chain combines TRBV14 with TRBJ2-5; D is unresolved. In DNA, the CDR3 is TGTGCCAGCAGCCAAGATTATGAGCTTTGGGAGACCCAGTACTTC. Residues: CASSQDYELWETQYF.